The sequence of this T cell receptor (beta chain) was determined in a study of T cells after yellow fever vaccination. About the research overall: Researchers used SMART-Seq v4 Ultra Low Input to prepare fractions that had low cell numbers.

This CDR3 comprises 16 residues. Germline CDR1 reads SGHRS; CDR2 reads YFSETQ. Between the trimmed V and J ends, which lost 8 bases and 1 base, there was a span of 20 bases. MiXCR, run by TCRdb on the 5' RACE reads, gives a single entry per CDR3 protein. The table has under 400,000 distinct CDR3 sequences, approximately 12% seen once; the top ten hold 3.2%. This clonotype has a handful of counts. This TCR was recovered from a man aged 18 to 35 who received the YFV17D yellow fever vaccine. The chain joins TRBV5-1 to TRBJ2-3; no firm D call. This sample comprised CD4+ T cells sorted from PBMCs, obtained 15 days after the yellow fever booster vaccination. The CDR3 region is CASSRPAQSGTDTQYF. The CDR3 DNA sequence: TGCGCCAGTAGCCGACCGGCCCAAAGCGGCACAGATACGCAGTATTTT.